A selection of T cell receptor beta chains follows, all from one sample in a study of T cell repertoires in cytomegalovirus infection. MiXCR, applied by TCRdb to the reads, yields one record per CDR3 protein. Of fewer than 300,000 distinct CDR3 sequences listed, roughly a quarter were seen once; the top ten hold roughly 14%. The sample consisted of PBMCs. The receptors shown here come from a human donor in good health (CMV status not recorded). Some clones in this sample may be carry-over from other donors' samples. The CDR3 runs from the conserved cysteine through the conserved F or W. The D gene is left open where the match is weak. The size of a clone is reported for some rows only, either as once, few or many, or as a class for expanded clones.

j_gene: TRBJ2-1; v_gene: TRBV28; abundance: -; d_gene: TRBD1; CDR3nt: TGTGCCAGCATCCACGAGAAGGGGGCTGGTAATGAGCAGTTCTTC; CDR3aa: CASIHEKGAGNEQFF
j_gene: TRBJ2-7; v_gene: TRBV29-1; abundance: -; d_gene: TRBD1; CDR3nt: TGCAGCGTTGAAGACATGAGACAGGGGCGCGAGCAGTACTTC; CDR3aa: CSVEDMRQGREQYF
j_gene: TRBJ2-7; v_gene: TRBV19; abundance: few; d_gene: -; CDR3nt: TGTGCCAGTAGTAATCGACCGGGAATCTACGAGCAGTACTTC; CDR3aa: CASSNRPGIYEQYF
j_gene: TRBJ1-5; v_gene: TRBV7-2; abundance: many; d_gene: -; CDR3nt: TGTGCCAGCAGCAAACAGGGCAAGGATCAGCCCCAGCATTTT; CDR3aa: CASSKQGKDQPQHF
j_gene: TRBJ2-6; v_gene: TRBV27; abundance: -; d_gene: -; CDR3nt: TGTGCCACCGCCCCGGCTGGGGCCAACGTCCTGACTTTC; CDR3aa: CATAPAGANVLTF
j_gene: TRBJ1-1; v_gene: TRBV28; abundance: -; d_gene: -; CDR3nt: TGTGCCAGCAGTTTAGTATATGAAAGTGAAGCTTTCTTT; CDR3aa: CASSLVYESEAFF
j_gene: TRBJ2-5; v_gene: TRBV11-2; abundance: -; d_gene: -; CDR3nt: TGTGCCAGCAGCTTCGGGGGAGCCGCAGAGACCCAGTACTTC; CDR3aa: CASSFGGAAETQYF
j_gene: TRBJ2-7; v_gene: TRBV7-2; abundance: -; d_gene: TRBD1; CDR3nt: TGTGCCAGCAGCTTAACCGGGACAGGGACCTACGAGCAGTACTTC; CDR3aa: CASSLTGTGTYEQYF
j_gene: TRBJ2-3; v_gene: TRBV20-1; abundance: few; d_gene: TRBD1; CDR3nt: TGCAGTGCTAGTCAAACAGGGGTAATAGATACGCAGTATTTT; CDR3aa: CSASQTGVIDTQYF
j_gene: TRBJ2-7; v_gene: TRBV7-2; abundance: -; d_gene: -; CDR3nt: TGTGTCAGCAGCTTAATAGGCTACTCCTACGAGCAGTACTTC; CDR3aa: CVSSLIGYSYEQYF